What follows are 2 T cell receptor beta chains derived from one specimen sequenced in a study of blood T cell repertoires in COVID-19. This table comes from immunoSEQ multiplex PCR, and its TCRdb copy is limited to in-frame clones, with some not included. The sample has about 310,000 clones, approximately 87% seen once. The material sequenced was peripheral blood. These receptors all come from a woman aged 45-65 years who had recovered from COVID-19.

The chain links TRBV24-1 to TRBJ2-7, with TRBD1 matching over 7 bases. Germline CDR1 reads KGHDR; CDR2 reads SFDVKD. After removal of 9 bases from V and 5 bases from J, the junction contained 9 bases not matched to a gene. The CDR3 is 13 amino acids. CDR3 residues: CATAGPGGNEQYF. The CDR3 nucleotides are TGTGCCACCGCCGGGCCAGGGGGAAACGAGCAGTACTTC.

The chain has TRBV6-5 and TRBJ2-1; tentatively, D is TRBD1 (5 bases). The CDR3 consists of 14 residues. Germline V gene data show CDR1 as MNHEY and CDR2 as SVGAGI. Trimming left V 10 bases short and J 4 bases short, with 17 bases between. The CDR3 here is CATRDQGEYNEQFF. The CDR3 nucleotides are TGTGCCACCCGAGACCAGGGTGAATACAATGAGCAGTTCTTC.